Shown below are 16 T cell receptor beta chains from a single sample sequenced in a study of shared clonotypes between healthy human individuals. CD45RO-negative cells were positively selected for CCR7, leaving out terminally differentiated effector memory CD45RA+ cells. Assay: immunoSEQ multiplex PCR; the TCRdb copy retains only in-frame clones and omits some. This sample has about 680,000 clones; about 91% occur once, and the top ten carry 24%. The sample comprised naive CD8+ T cells sorted from blood. Receptors were obtained from a man aged 25-40 years in good health.

The J gene is TRBJ2-1, the V gene TRBV4-1, with 7 nucleotides matching TRBD2. J gave up 2 bases and V 0 bases, and 4 bases lay outside the gene matches. The CDR3 is 16 residues long. CDR1 and CDR2 from the germline V gene are MGHRA and YSYEKL. CDR3 sequence (DNA): TGCGCCAGCAGCCAAGAGGCGGGAGAGGCCTACAATGAGCAGTTCTTC. Protein sequence: CASSQEAGEAYNEQFF.

The V gene is TRBV2, the J gene TRBJ2-2; tentative D call: TRBD1 (5 bases). The CDR3 consists of 15 residues. V lost 5 bases and J 6 bases, leaving 16 bases between the germline ends. The V gene's germline CDR1 is SNHLY and CDR2 FYNNEI. CDR3 sequence reads: CASSLGRVIAGELFF. Here the CDR3 DNA reads TGTGCCAGCAGTTTGGGCAGGGTAATCGCCGGGGAGCTGTTTTTT.

This rearrangement joins TRBV2 to TRBJ2-5; tentative D call: TRBD2 (5 bases). Germline V lookup: CDR1 SNHLY, CDR2 FYNNEI. Trimming pared 2 bases from V and 5 bases from J, leaving 12 bases between. CDR3 length equals 14 residues. The CDR3 region has the DNA TGTGCCAGCAGTGAAAGTTTAGCGTCGGAGACCCAGTACTTC. Translating it yields CASSESLASETQYF.

This clone was detected once. The chain couples TRBV6-6 to TRBJ2-5; D is perhaps TRBD1 or TRBD2 (5 bases each). This CDR3 spans 16 amino acids. From germline, CDR1 is MNHNY and CDR2 SVGAGI (reference sequence). V lost 6 bases and J lost 0, with 17 bases in between. For the CDR3, the DNA is TGTGCCAGCAGGCATGGGGCAGGGACGCACCAAGAGACCCAGTACTTC. This gives the protein CASRHGAGTHQETQYF.

The rearrangement uses TRBV6-1 and TRBJ1-5; D ambiguous. V was trimmed by 2 bases and J by 1 base, leaving 9 bases between them. The CDR3 length is 15 residues. Germline-derived CDR1 and CDR2 are MNHNS and SASEGT. CDR3 sequence: CASSELIGSNQPQHF. The CDR3, as DNA: TGTGCCAGCAGTGAACTTATTGGCAGCAATCAGCCCCAGCATTTT.

CDR3 residues: CASSFGRSGGDYGYTF. CDR3 sequence (DNA): TGTGCCAGCAGTTTTGGGCGTTCTGGGGGAGACTATGGCTACACCTTC. The V call is TRBV27, the J call TRBJ1-2, with D tentatively TRBD1 (5 bases). Trimming removed 3 bases from V and 3 bases from J, with 17 bases in between. Germline V gives CDR1 MNHEY, CDR2 SMNVEV (reference sequence). There are 16 residues in the CDR3.

The chain recombines TRBV19 with TRBJ2-7; D ambiguous. Per germline, CDR1 LNHDA and CDR2 SQIVND (reference sequence). The CDR3 has 13 amino acids. V gave up 5 bases and J gave up 4 bases, with 12 bases separating them. The CDR3 loop reads CASSRLNGYEQYF. CDR3 DNA sequence: TGTGCCAGTAGTCGGCTAAATGGATACGAGCAGTACTTC.

CDR3 nucleotide sequence: TGTGCCAGCAGCTTATATACAGGGGACGAGCAGTACTTC. Its protein is CASSLYTGDEQYF. The chain uses TRBV7-8 and TRBJ2-7, with 7 bases lining up with TRBD1. CDR3 length: 13 amino acids. Germline CDR1 is SGHVS and CDR2 is FQNEAQ. V was pared by 2 bases and J by 5 bases, with 3 bases of the junction left unmatched.

The V and J genes are TRBV12-5 and TRBJ1-2; 7 nucleotides line up with TRBD1. The V gene end was trimmed by 3 bases and the J gene end by 6 bases; junction bases not matched to a gene: 7. This CDR3 comprises 14 residues. In germline, CDR1 is LGHNT, CDR2 FRNRAP. DNA for the CDR3: TGTGCTAGTGGTTTAGGGTCAGGGGGGCATGGCTACACCTTC. Translated: CASGLGSGGHGYTF.

The chain has TRBV27 and TRBJ2-1, with D unresolved. The germline V gene encodes CDR1 MNHEY and CDR2 SMNVEV (reference sequence). The V and J ends lost 7 bases and 3 bases respectively, with 13 bases between them. The CDR3 spans 14 residues. Written as DNA, the CDR3 is TGTGCCAGCAAGCCCGACCAAAACTACAATGAGCAGTTCTTC. Amino acid sequence: CASKPDQNYNEQFF.

With respect to this clone: A much larger clone sits a single nucleotide away, making a read error possible. The J gene is TRBJ2-7, the V gene TRBV4-1; 7 nucleotides line up with TRBD1. The V gene end was trimmed by 3 bases and the J gene end by 2 bases; junction bases not matched to a gene: 4. Germline assignment: CDR1 MGHRA and CDR2 YSYEKL. The CDR3 has 14 amino acids. CDR3 in amino acids: CASSQATGTYEQYF. CDR3 sequence (DNA): TGCGCCAGCAGCCAGGCGACAGGGACCTACGAGCAGTACTTC.

This rearrangement joins TRBV7-9 to TRBJ2-3; possibly TRBD2 for D (6 bases). This CDR3 region has 14 residues. Deletions cut 7 bases from V and 3 bases from J, with 14 bases between. Germline CDR1 is SEHNR and CDR2 is FQNEAQ (reference sequence). The CDR3 bases are TGTGCCAGCACTTCCGGGGGATGGACAGATACGCAGTATTTT. It is translated as CASTSGGWTDTQYF.

This rearrangement joins TRBV27 to TRBJ1-1; 10 bases agree with TRBD1. This CDR3 is 15 amino acids long. V shed 5 bases, J shed 5 bases, and the junction held 8 bases outside the gene matches. Germline-derived CDR1 and CDR2 are MNHEY and SMNVEV (reference sequence). The CDR3 loop reads CASSILTGGETEAFF. CDR3 sequence (DNA): TGTGCCAGCAGTATATTGACAGGGGGCGAGACTGAAGCTTTCTTT.

The chain combines TRBV6-5 with TRBJ2-2; TRBD2 matches 10 bases. The CDR3 consists of 16 residues. The V segment lost 2 bases and the J segment 1 base; nucleotides outside the gene matches: 1. The V gene's germline CDR1 is MNHEY and CDR2 SVGAGI. The CDR3 DNA sequence: TGTGCCAGCAGTTACCTAGCGGGGGAGAACACCGGGGAGCTGTTTTTT. This codes for CASSYLAGENTGELFF.

The chain recombines TRBV5-4 with TRBJ2-7; D call uncertain. The ends were cut back, 2 bases at V and 1 base at J, with 7 bases in the middle. The CDR3 is made up of 13 amino acids. Germline V gene lookup returns CDR1 SGHNT and CDR2 YYREEE (reference sequence). The CDR3 loop is CASSFLGSYEQYF. The CDR3 DNA reads as TGTGCCAGCAGCTTCCTAGGATCCTACGAGCAGTACTTC.

The chain has TRBV27 and TRBJ2-7, with a possible D match to TRBD1 (6 bases). Germline V gene lookup returns CDR1 MNHEY and CDR2 SMNVEV (reference sequence). This CDR3 contains 15 residues. V lost 5 bases and J 2 bases, leaving 16 bases between the germline ends. CDR3 sequence reads: CASSIPGTPTYEQYF. The DNA for the CDR3 is TGTGCCAGCAGTATTCCCGGGACACCTACCTACGAGCAGTACTTC.